The 10 T cell receptor beta chains presented below share a single source sample, sequenced in a study of shared clonotypes between healthy human individuals. Here immunoSEQ multiplex PCR was the method, and the copy in TCRdb shows in-frame clones only, minus some. The sample consists of under 600,000 clones, roughly 79% of them appearing once. Sequencing was performed on PBMCs. These receptors were obtained from a woman aged 40 to 50 in good health. Some clones in this sample may be carry-over from other donors' samples.

The chain employs TRBV11-3 and TRBJ2-7; D perhaps matches TRBD1 (6 bases). CDR1 SGHNT and CDR2 YENEEA come from the germline V gene. The CDR3 extends over 14 amino acids. The germline V and J ends were trimmed by 3 bases and 0 bases, with 9 bases remaining between them. The CDR3 nucleotides are TGTGCCAGCAGCTTCGACAGGAACTCCTACGAGCAGTACTTC. Encoded protein: CASSFDRNSYEQYF.

The rearrangement links TRBV28 to TRBJ1-2; possible D gene TRBD1, 6 bases. This CDR3 is 15 amino acids long. Germline V gene sequence: CDR1 MDHEN, CDR2 SYDVKM. Trimming left V 5 bases short and J 4 bases short, with 17 bases between. In DNA, the CDR3 is TGTGCCAGCAGTAGACCCGGGACAAGAGCCTATGGCTACACCTTC. Translation: CASSRPGTRAYGYTF.

J is TRBJ2-2 and V is TRBV2; 8 bases agree with TRBD2. Germline values: CDR1 SNHLY, CDR2 FYNNEI. This CDR3 spans 15 amino acids. V gave up 6 bases and J gave up 4 bases; unmatched junction bases: 7. The CDR3, as DNA: TGTGCCAGCAGCGAGACTAGCGTTGGCACCGGGGAGCTGTTTTTT. As protein: CASSETSVGTGELFF.

This chain connects TRBV4-2 to TRBJ1-2; unclear D gene. The germline V and J ends were trimmed by 1 base and 4 bases, with 13 bases remaining between them. The CDR3 sequence is 15 residues long. Germline values: CDR1 LGHNA, CDR2 YNFKEQ. This CDR3 is CASSQGTVDTYGYTF. The CDR3 DNA is TGTGCCAGCAGCCAAGGAACCGTCGACACCTATGGCTACACCTTC.

In the case of this clone: The sample holds other DNA sequences that translate to the same CDR3. CDR3: CASSSLTSGYTYNEQFF. The CDR3 DNA follows: TGTGCCAGCAGCTCCCTCACTAGCGGATACACCTACAATGAGCAGTTCTTC. The genes are TRBV5-6 and TRBJ2-1, with 8 positions matching TRBD2. The CDR3 is 17 residues long. Germline V gene lookup returns CDR1 SGHDT and CDR2 YYEEEE. Trimming cost V 3 bases and J 2 bases; bases outside gene matches: 10.

The chain uses TRBV19 and TRBJ1-5, with D unresolved. The V gene lost 2 bases and the J gene lost 6 bases, with 14 bases spanning the gap. This CDR3 is built from 15 residues. Per the germline V gene, CDR1 is LNHDA and CDR2 is SQIVND (reference sequence). The CDR3, as DNA: TGTGCCAGTAGTATAAGAGGAGGGTATGGTCAGCCCCAGCATTTT. The encoded protein is CASSIRGGYGQPQHF.

This chain joins TRBV6-6 and TRBJ2-7; tentative D call: TRBD1 (5 bases). The CDR3 extends over 13 amino acids. V lost 2 bases, J lost 6 bases, and 11 bases lay in between. Germline V gene lookup returns CDR1 MNHNY and CDR2 SVGAGI (reference sequence). In DNA, the CDR3 is TGTGCCAGCAGTTACCCGACAGCCTCCGAGCAGTACTTC. This translates into CASSYPTASEQYF.

The genes are TRBV5-1 and TRBJ2-2; 7 bases agree with TRBD1. CDR3 size: 15 residues. Trimming removed 7 bases from V and 1 base from J; junction bases left unmatched: 7. Germline V gives CDR1 SGHRS, CDR2 YFSETQ. The CDR3, as DNA: TGCGCCAGCTCTACCGGGACAGTGAACACCGGGGAGCTGTTTTTT. It codes for CASSTGTVNTGELFF.

The chain recombines TRBV5-1 with TRBJ2-7; 8 bases align to TRBD2. The CDR3 loop spans 13 amino acids. J was trimmed by 0 bases and V by 5 bases; bases with no gene match: 1. Germline CDR1 SGHRS, CDR2 YFSETQ. CDR3 DNA sequence: TGCGCCAGCAGGCTAGCGGGCTCCTACGAGCAGTACTTC. This translates into CASRLAGSYEQYF.

The chain uses TRBV7-6 and TRBJ1-3, with no clear D. Germline lookup yields CDR1 SGHVS and CDR2 FNYEAQ. V was trimmed by 5 bases and J by 0 bases, leaving 11 bases between them. This CDR3 has 15 amino acids. In DNA, the CDR3 is TGTGCCAGCAGCCGCACACCAGTCTCTGGAAACACCATATATTTT. Its translation: CASSRTPVSGNTIYF.